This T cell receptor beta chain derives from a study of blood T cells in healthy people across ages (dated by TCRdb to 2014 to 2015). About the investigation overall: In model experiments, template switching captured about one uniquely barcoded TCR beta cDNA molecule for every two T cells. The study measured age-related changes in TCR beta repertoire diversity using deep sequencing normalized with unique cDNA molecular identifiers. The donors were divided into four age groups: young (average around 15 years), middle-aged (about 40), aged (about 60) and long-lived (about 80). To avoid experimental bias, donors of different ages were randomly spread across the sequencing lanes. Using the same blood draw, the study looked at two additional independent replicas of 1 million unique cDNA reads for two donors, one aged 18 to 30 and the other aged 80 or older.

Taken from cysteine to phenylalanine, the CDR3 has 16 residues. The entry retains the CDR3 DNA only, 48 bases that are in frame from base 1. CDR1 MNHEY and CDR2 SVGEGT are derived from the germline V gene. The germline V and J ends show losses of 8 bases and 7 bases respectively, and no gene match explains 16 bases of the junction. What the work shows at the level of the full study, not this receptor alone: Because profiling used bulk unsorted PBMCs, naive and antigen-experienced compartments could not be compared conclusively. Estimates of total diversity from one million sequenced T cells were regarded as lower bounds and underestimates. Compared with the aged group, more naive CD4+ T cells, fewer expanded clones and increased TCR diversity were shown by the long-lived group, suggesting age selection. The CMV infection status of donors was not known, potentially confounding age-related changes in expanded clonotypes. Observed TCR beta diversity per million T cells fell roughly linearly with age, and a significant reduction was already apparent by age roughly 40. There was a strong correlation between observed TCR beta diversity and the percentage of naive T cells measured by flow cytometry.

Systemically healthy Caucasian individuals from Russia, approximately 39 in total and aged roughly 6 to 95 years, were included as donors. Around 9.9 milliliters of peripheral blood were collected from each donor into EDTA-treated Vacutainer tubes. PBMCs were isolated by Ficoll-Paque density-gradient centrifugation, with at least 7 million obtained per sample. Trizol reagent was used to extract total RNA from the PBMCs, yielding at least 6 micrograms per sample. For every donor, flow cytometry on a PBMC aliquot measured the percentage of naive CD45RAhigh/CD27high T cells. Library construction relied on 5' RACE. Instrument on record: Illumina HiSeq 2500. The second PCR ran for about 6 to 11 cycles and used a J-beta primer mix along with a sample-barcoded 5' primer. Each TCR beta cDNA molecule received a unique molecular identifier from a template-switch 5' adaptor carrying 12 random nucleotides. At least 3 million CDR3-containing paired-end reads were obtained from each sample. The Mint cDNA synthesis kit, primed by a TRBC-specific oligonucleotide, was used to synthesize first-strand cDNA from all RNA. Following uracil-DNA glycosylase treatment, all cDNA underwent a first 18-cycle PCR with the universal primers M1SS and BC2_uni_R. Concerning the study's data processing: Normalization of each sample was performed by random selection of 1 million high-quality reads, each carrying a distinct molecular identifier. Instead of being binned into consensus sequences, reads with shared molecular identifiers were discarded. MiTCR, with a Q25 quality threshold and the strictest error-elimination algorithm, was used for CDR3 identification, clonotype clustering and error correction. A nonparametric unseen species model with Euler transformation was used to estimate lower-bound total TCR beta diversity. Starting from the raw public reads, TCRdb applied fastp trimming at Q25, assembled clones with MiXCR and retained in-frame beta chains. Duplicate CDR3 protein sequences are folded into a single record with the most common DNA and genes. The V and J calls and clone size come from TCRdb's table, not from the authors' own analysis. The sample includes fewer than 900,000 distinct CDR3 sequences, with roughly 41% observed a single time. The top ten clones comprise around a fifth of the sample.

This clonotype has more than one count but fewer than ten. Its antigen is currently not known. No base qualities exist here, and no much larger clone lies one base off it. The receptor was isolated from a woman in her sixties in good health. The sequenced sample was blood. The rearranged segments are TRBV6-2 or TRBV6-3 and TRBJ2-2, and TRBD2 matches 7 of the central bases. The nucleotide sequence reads TGTGCCAGCGGCCGTGCCGATAGCGGGTTCAGCGGGGAGCTGTTTTTT. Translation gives CASGRADSGFSGELFF.